The entry that follows covers one T cell receptor beta chain sequence. Its antigen is undetermined. V lost 0 bases and J lost 4, with 4 bases in between. The CDR3 runs to 11 residues. Germline lookup yields CDR1 GTSNPN and CDR2 SVGIG (reference sequence). The sample comes from a study of human thymus T cells. Study outcomes and limitations: Related research described thymic repertoires that were highly overlapping among unrelated individuals. Apparent bias marked the V and J gene usage of thymic and blood repertoires.

Assay: immunoSEQ multiplex PCR; the TCRdb copy retains only in-frame clones and omits some. The sample lists 70,000 to 75,000 clones; 95% were seen once. Thymus tissue was removed during corrective cardiac surgery. Each of the donors was a healthy Finnish infant who was undergoing open corrective cardiac surgery for congenital heart defects. The chain couples TRBV30 to TRBJ2-7; D gene uncertain. The sequence was obtained from a girl less than two years old with a congenital heart defect but otherwise immunologically healthy. What was sequenced was thymus tissue. DNA of the CDR3: TGTGCCTGGAGTGTCGGATACGAGCAGTACTTC. Residues: CAWSVGYEQYF. Based on the CDR3 plus reference TRBV30 and TRBJ2-7, the full variable domain is SQTIHQWPATLVQPVGSPLSLECTVEGTSNPNLYWYRQAAGRGLQLLFYSVGIGQISSEVPQNLSASRPQDRQFILSSKKLLLSDSGFYLCAWSVGYEQYFGPGTRLTVT.